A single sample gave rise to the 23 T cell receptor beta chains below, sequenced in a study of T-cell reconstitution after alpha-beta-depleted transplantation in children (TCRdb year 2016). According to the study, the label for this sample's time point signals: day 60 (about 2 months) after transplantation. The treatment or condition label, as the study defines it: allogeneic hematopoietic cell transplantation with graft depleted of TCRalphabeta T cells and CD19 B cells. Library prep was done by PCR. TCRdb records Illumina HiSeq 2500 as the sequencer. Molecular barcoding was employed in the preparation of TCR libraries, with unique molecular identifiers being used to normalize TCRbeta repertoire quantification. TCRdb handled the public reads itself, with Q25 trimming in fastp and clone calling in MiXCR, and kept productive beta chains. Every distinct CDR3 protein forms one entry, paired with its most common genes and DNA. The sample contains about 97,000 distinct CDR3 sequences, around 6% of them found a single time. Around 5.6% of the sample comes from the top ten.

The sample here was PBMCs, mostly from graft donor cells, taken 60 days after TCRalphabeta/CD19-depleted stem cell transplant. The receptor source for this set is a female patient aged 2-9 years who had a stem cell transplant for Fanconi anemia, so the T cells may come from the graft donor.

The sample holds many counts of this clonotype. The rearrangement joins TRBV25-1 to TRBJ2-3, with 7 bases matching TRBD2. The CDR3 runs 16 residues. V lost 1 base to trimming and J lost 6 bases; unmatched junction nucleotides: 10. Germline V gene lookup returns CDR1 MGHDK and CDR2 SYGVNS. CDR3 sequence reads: CASSEFQGLGRDTQYF. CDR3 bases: TGTGCCAGCAGTGAATTTCAGGGTCTCGGGAGGGATACGCAGTATTTT.

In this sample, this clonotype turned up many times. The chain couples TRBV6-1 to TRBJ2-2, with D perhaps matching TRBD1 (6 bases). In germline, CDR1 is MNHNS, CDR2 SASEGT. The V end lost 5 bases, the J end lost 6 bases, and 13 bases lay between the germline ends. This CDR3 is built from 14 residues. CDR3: CASSTNRVPGELFF. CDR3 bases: TGTGCCAGCAGTACGAACAGGGTTCCCGGGGAGCTGTTTTTT.

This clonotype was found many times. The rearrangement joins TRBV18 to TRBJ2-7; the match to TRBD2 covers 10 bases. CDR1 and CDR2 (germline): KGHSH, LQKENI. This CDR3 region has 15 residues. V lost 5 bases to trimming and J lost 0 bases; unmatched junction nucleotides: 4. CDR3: CASSEGLAASYEQYF. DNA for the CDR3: TGTGCCAGCTCAGAAGGACTAGCGGCCTCCTACGAGCAGTACTTC.

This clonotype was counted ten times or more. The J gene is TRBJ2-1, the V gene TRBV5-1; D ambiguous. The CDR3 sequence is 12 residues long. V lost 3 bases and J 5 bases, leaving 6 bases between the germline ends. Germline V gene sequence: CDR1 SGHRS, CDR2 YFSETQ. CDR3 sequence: CASSSDHNEQFF. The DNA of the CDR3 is TGCGCCAGCAGCTCGGACCACAATGAGCAGTTCTTC.

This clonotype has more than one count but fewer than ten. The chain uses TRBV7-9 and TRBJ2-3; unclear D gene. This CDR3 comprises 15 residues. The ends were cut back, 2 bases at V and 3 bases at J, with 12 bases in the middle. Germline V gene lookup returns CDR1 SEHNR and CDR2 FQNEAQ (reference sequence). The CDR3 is CASSLPQGPTDTQYF. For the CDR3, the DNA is TGTGCCAGCAGCTTACCCCAAGGCCCTACAGATACGCAGTATTTT.

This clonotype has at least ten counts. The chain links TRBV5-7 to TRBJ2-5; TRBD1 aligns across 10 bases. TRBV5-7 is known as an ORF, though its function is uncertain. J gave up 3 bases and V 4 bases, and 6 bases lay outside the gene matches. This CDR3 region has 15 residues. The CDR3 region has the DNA TGTGCCAGCAGCGACGGGACAGGGGTGGAAGAGACCCAGTACTTC. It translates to CASSDGTGVEETQYF.

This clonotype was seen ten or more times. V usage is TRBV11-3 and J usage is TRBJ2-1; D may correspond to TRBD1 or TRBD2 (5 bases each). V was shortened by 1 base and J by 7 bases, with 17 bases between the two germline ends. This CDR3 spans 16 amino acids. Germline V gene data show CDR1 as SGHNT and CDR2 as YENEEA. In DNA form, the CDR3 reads TGTGCCAGCAGCTTAGGGGGGTATGGAATTGGGAATGAGCAGTTCTTC. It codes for CASSLGGYGIGNEQFF.

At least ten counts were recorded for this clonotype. CDR3: CSVAGTGMELANYEQYF. The CDR3 DNA is TGCAGCGTCGCCGGGACAGGGATGGAACTAGCCAACTACGAGCAGTACTTC. The V call is TRBV29-1, the J call TRBJ2-7; 9 bases match TRBD1. J gave up 3 bases and V 6 bases, and 18 bases lay outside the gene matches. Germline loops: CDR1 SQVTM, CDR2 ANQGSEA. This CDR3 is 17 amino acids long.

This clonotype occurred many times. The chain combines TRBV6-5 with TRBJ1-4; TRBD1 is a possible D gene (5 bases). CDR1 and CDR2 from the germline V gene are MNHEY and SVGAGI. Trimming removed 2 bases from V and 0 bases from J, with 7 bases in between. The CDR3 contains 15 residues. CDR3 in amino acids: CASSYGAATNEKLFF. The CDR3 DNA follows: TGTGCCAGCAGTTACGGGGCGGCAACTAATGAAAAACTGTTTTTT.

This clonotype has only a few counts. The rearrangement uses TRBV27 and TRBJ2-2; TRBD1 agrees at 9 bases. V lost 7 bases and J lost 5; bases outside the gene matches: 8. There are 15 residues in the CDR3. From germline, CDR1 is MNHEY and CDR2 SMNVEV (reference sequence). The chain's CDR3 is CASILDRGGTGELFF. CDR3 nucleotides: TGTGCCAGCATCCTAGACAGGGGGGGAACCGGGGAGCTGTTTTTT.

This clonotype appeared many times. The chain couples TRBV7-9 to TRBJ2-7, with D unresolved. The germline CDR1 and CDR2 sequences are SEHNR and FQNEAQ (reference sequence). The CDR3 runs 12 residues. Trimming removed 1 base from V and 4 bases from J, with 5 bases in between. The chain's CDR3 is CASSLVGYEQYF. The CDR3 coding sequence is TGTGCCAGCAGCTTAGTGGGGTACGAGCAGTACTTC. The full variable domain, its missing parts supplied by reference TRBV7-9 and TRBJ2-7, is DTGVSQNPRHKITKRGQNVTFRCDPISEHNRLYWYRQTLGQGPEFLTYFQNEAQLEKSRLLSDRFSAERPKGSFSTLEIQRTEQGDSAMYLCASSLVGYEQYFGPGTRLTVT.

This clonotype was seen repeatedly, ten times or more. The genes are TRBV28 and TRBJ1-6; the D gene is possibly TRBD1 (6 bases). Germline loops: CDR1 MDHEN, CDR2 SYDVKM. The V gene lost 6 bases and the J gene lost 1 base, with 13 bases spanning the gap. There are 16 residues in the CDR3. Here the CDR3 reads CASSLPTGSYNSPLHF. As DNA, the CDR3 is TGTGCCAGCAGCTTGCCGACAGGATCCTATAATTCACCCCTCCACTTT.

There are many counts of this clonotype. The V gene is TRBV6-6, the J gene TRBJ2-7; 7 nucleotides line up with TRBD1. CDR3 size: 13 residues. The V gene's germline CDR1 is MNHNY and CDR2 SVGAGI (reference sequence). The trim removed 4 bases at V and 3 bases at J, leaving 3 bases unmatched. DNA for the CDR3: TGTGCCAGCAGTTCGACAGGGAACTACGAGCAGTACTTC. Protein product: CASSSTGNYEQYF.

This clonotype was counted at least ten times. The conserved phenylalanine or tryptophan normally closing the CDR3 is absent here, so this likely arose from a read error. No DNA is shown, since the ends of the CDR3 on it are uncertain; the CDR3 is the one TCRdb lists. This CDR3 is CSARDLASLIV. The J gene is TRBJ2-5, the V gene TRBV20-1; TRBD2, the table's D call, lacks a check against the DNA. The CDR3 length equals 11 residues, ends included. Per germline, CDR1 DFQATT and CDR2 SNEGSKA (reference sequence).

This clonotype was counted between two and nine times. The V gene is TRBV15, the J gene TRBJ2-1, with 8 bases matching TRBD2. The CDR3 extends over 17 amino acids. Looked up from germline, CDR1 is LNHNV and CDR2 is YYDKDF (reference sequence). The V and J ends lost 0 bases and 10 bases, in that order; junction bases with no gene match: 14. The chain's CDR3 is CATSRDHVGRAGFEQFF. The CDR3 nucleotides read TGTGCCACCAGCAGAGATCACGTCGGGAGGGCCGGGTTCGAGCAGTTCTTC. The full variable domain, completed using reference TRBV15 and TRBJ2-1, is DAMVIQNPRYQVTQFGKPVTLSCSQTLNHNVMYWYQQKSSQAPKLLFHYYDKDFNNEADTPDNFQSRRPNTSFCFLDIRSPGLGDTAMYLCATSRDHVGRAGFEQFFGPGTRLTVL.

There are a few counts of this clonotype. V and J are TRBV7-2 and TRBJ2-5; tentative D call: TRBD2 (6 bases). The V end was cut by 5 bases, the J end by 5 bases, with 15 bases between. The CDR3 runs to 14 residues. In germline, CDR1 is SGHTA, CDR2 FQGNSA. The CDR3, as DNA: TGTGCCAGCAGCCCATTACTAGCCCGGGAGACCCAGTACTTC. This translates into CASSPLLARETQYF.

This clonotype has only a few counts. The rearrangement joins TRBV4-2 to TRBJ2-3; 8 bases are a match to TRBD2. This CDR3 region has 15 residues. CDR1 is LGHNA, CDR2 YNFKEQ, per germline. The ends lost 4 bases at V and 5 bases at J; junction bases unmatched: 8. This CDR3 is CASSPEQAGVDTQYF. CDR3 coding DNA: TGTGCCAGCAGCCCAGAGCAAGCGGGGGTAGATACGCAGTATTTT.

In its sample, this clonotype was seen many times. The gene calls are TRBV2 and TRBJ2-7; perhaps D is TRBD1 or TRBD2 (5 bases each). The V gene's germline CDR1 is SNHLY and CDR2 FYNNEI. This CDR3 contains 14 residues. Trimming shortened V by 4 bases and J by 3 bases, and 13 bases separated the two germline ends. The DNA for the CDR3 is TGTGCCAGCAGTGCTGGGACCCAGCGCTACGAGCAGTACTTC. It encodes CASSAGTQRYEQYF.

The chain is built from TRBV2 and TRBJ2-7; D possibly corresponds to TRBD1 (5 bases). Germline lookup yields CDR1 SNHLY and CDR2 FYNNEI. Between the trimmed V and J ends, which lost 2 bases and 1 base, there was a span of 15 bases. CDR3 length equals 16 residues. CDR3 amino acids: CASSESDPGNSYEQYF. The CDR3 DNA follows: TGTGCCAGCAGTGAATCTGATCCAGGGAATTCCTACGAGCAGTACTTC.

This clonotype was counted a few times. As DNA, the CDR3 is TGTGCCAGCAGCTTGTTTGCAGGAATGAACACTGAAGCTTTCTTT. This gives the protein CASSLFAGMNTEAFF. V and J are TRBV5-5 and TRBJ1-1; D ambiguous. The CDR3 runs 15 residues. Germline CDR1 is SGHKS and CDR2 is YYEKEE (reference sequence). V was shortened by 1 base and J by 0 bases, with 10 bases between the two germline ends.

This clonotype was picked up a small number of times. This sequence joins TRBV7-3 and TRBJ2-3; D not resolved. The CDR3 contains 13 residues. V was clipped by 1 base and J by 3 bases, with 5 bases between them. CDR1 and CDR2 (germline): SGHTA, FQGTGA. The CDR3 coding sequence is TGTGCCAGCAGCTTAATAACTACAGATACGCAGTATTTT. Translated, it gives CASSLITTDTQYF. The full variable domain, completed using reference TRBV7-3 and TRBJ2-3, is GAGVSQTPSNKVTEKGKYVELRCDPISGHTALYWYRQSLGQGPEFLIYFQGTGAADDSGLPNDRFFAVRPEGSVSTLKIQRTERGDSAVYLCASSLITTDTQYFGPGTRLTVL.

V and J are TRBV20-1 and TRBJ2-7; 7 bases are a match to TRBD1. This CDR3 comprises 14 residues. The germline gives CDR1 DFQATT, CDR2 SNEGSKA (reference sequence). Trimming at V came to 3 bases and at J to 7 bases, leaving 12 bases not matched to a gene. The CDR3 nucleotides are TGCAGTGCTAGTCCTGACAGGGAATGGGGGGAGCAGTACTTC. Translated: CSASPDREWGEQYF.

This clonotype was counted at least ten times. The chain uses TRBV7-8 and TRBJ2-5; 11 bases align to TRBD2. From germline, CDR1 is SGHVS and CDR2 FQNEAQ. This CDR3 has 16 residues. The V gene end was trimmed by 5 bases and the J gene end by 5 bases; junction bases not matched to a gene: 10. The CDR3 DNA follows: TGTGCCAGCAGCCGGAGAATAGCGGGAGGGATCGAGACCCAGTACTTC. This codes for CASSRRIAGGIETQYF. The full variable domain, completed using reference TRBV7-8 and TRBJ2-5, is GAGVSQSPRYKVAKRGQDVALRCDPISGHVSLFWYQQALGQGPEFLTYFQNEAQLDKSGLPSDRFFAERPEGSVSTLKIQRTQQEDSAVYLCASSRRIAGGIETQYFGPGTRLLVL.